One and the same sample provided the 22 T cell receptor beta chains below, sequenced in a study of T cell responses to AZD1222 COVID-19 vaccine. The table came from immunoSEQ multiplex PCR; TCRdb's copy has only in-frame clones and leaves some out. The sample contains about 200,000 clones, about nine tenths of which appear only once. The sample in question was peripheral blood, obtained 28 days after the second AZD1222 dose. These receptors came from an adult who received the AZD1222 COVID-19 vaccine.

V gene TRBV18 combines with J gene TRBJ2-7; 10 bases are shared with TRBD2. The V segment lost 5 bases and the J segment 3 bases; nucleotides outside the gene matches: 4. There are 14 residues in the CDR3. CDR1 KGHSH and CDR2 LQKENI come from the germline V gene. The CDR3 is CASSGTSVSYEQYF. The CDR3 DNA is TGTGCCAGCTCAGGGACTAGCGTAAGCTACGAGCAGTACTTC. Together with reference TRBV18 and TRBJ2-7, the CDR3 gives the full variable domain: NAGVMQNPRHLVRRRGQEARLRCSPMKGHSHVYWYRQLPEEGLKFMVYLQKENIIDESGMPKERFSAEFPKEGPSILRIQQVVRGDSAAYFCASSGTSVSYEQYFGPGTRLTVT.

With regard to this clone: At one of its ends the junction is not consistent with the germline gene, which may arise from a read error. The chain links TRBV10-2 to TRBJ2-1; D perhaps matches TRBD2 (6 bases). In germline, CDR1 is WSHSY, CDR2 SAAADI. The CDR3 is made up of 15 amino acids. CDR3 DNA: TGCGCCAGCACCCCCGAAAGGGACTCCCACAATGAGCAGTTCTTC. Translation: CASTPERDSHNEQFF.

The rearrangement uses TRBV28 and TRBJ1-5; weak D call: TRBD1 (5 bases). V was clipped by 2 bases and J by 6 bases, with 11 bases between them. Per germline, CDR1 MDHEN and CDR2 SYDVKM. The CDR3 consists of 14 residues. As DNA, the CDR3 is TGTGCCAGCAGTTTAGGGCAGGGAACTCAGCCCCAGCATTTT. This sequence encodes CASSLGQGTQPQHF.

The gene calls are TRBV4-1 and TRBJ2-1; 11 nucleotides align to TRBD1. The length of the CDR3 is 16 residues. Germline V gene lookup returns CDR1 MGHRA and CDR2 YSYEKL. J gave up 8 bases and V 0 bases, and 6 bases lay outside the gene matches. This chain's CDR3 is CASSQDGQGAGDEQFF. The CDR3 nucleotides are TGCGCCAGCAGCCAAGACGGACAGGGGGCTGGGGATGAGCAGTTCTTC.

V is TRBV10-3 and J is TRBJ1-4; 7 bases are shared with TRBD1. V dropped 6 bases and J dropped 4; count of bases not matched to a gene: 11. This CDR3 has 16 amino acids. CDR1 and CDR2 from the germline V gene are ENHRY and SYGVKD. CDR3 amino acids: CAISELWGTDNEKLFF. CDR3 nucleotide sequence: TGTGCCATCAGCGAACTATGGGGGACAGATAATGAAAAACTGTTTTTT.

This chain uses TRBV9 with TRBJ1-5; no reliable D call. The CDR3 extends over 14 amino acids. The germline CDR1 and CDR2 sequences are SGDLS and YYNGEE. With 4 bases removed from V and 3 bases from J, the gap between germline ends came to 11 bases. In nucleotides, the CDR3 is TGTGCCAGCAGCCTAGGCTCCTACAATCAGCCCCAGCATTTT. Its translation is CASSLGSYNQPQHF.

The chain's CDR3 is CASSFLSTGNQPQHF. The CDR3 nucleotides read TGCGCCAGCAGCTTCTTGTCGACGGGAAATCAGCCCCAGCATTTT. The J gene is TRBJ1-5, the V gene TRBV5-1, with D unresolved. This CDR3 is 15 amino acids long. V was shortened by 2 bases and J by 4 bases, with 13 bases between the two germline ends. Germline V gene lookup returns CDR1 SGHRS and CDR2 YFSETQ.

CDR3 bases: TGTGCCAGCAGCTCCCACAGGGTTTTCAATCAGCCCCAGCATTTT. It codes for CASSSHRVFNQPQHF. V is TRBV28 and J is TRBJ1-5, with a tentative D call TRBD1 (6 bases). This CDR3 has 15 residues. Trimming removed 6 bases from V and 3 bases from J, with 15 bases in between. Germline CDR1 and CDR2: MDHEN and SYDVKM.

This chain links TRBV11-3 with TRBJ2-1; D gene uncertain. The CDR3 has 13 amino acids. The germline gives CDR1 SGHNT, CDR2 YENEEA. The ends were cut back, 6 bases at V and 8 bases at J, with 14 bases in the middle. The CDR3, as DNA: TGTGCCAGCAGTATCCTACGCGGAGATGAGCAGTTCTTC. Encoded protein: CASSILRGDEQFF.

The table lists this clone with a few counts. This chain connects TRBV10-1 to TRBJ2-1; D unclear. Germline CDR1 is WNHNN and CDR2 is SYGVQD (reference sequence). This CDR3 spans 13 amino acids. V lost 4 bases and J 7 bases, leaving 11 bases between the germline ends. Here the CDR3 DNA reads TGCGCCAGCAGTGGAGATCCGGTAAATGAGCAGTTCTTC. This translates into CASSGDPVNEQFF.

This rearrangement joins TRBV5-1 to TRBJ2-2; D is possibly TRBD1 or TRBD2 (5 bases each). V was shortened by 3 bases and J by 7 bases, with 19 bases between the two germline ends. The CDR3 runs to 16 residues. Germline V lookup: CDR1 SGHRS, CDR2 YFSETQ. This chain's CDR3 is CASSYGDQLKGGELFF. The CDR3 DNA reads as TGCGCCAGCAGCTATGGGGACCAACTTAAAGGCGGGGAGCTGTTTTTT.

The rearrangement links TRBV5-1 to TRBJ1-4; 8 positions agree with TRBD1. V lost 2 bases, J lost 4 bases, and 13 bases stayed unmatched. Germline V lookup: CDR1 SGHRS, CDR2 YFSETQ. The CDR3 is 18 residues long. The CDR3 protein is CASSFRGHMSRFNEKLFF. The DNA of the CDR3 is TGCGCCAGCAGCTTCAGGGGGCACATGTCCCGATTTAATGAAAAACTGTTTTTT. The full variable domain, rest sourced from reference TRBV5-1 and TRBJ1-4, is KAGVTQTPRYLIKTRGQQVTLSCSPISGHRSVSWYQQTPGQGLQFLFEYFSETQRNKGNFPGRFSGRQFSNSRSEMNVSTLELGDSALYLCASSFRGHMSRFNEKLFFGSGTQLSVL.

The genes are TRBV10-3 and TRBJ1-5; D is possibly TRBD1 (5 bases). Trimming removed 3 bases at V and 6 bases at J, with 15 bases between. Per germline, CDR1 ENHRY and CDR2 SYGVKD. This CDR3 has 15 residues. This CDR3 reads CAISDRSGGGQPQHF. The DNA for the CDR3 is TGTGCCATCAGTGACCGTTCCGGGGGGGGTCAGCCCCAGCATTTT.

In this sample, this clone turned up once. This rearrangement joins TRBV29-1 to TRBJ1-5; no clear D. CDR1 SQVTM and CDR2 ANQGSEA come from the germline V gene. The CDR3 has 13 amino acids. Trimming shortened V by 0 bases and J by 5 bases, and 8 bases separated the two germline ends. This chain's CDR3 is CSVEEGFDQPQHF. Here the CDR3 DNA reads TGCAGCGTTGAAGAGGGATTCGATCAGCCCCAGCATTTT.

The chain carries TRBV11-1 and TRBJ2-1; TRBD2 agrees at 7 bases. The CDR3 is made up of 11 amino acids. V gave up 6 bases and J gave up 9 bases; unmatched junction bases: 2. Looked up from germline, CDR1 is SGHAT and CDR2 is FQDESV (reference sequence). The CDR3 loop is CASSPSGEQFF. CDR3 coding DNA: TGTGCCAGCAGTCCTAGCGGTGAGCAGTTCTTC.

The V and J genes are TRBV6-2 or TRBV6-3 and TRBJ2-7, with TRBD2 matching over 8 bases. There are 16 residues in the CDR3. The germline CDR1 and CDR2 sequences are MNHEY and SVGEGT. V shed 0 bases, J shed 0 bases, and the junction held 4 bases outside the gene matches. The CDR3 loop is CASSYSGLGPSYEQYF. CDR3 bases: TGTGCCAGCAGTTACTCGGGACTAGGCCCCTCCTACGAGCAGTACTTC.

The J gene is TRBJ1-1, the V gene TRBV10-2; D unclear. This CDR3 has 14 amino acids. The V gene's germline CDR1 is WSHSY and CDR2 SAAADI. Trimming cost V 0 bases and J 1 base, with 6 bases left between them. The CDR3 coding sequence is TGCGCCAGCAGTGAGTCGACTGCGAACACTGAAGCTTTCTTT. It encodes CASSESTANTEAFF.

The chain joins TRBV14 to TRBJ1-1; D is unclear. Looked up from germline, CDR1 is SGHDN and CDR2 is FVKESK. V was trimmed by 1 base and J by 2 bases, leaving 20 bases between them. The CDR3 sequence is 18 residues long. CDR3 coding DNA: TGTGCCAGCAGCCAAGTGACGGCCCCGGAGCTAATCAACACTGAAGCTTTCTTT. It codes for CASSQVTAPELINTEAFF.

The chain links TRBV6-2 or TRBV6-3 to TRBJ2-7; 12 bases agree with TRBD2. The CDR3 runs 17 residues. CDR1 and CDR2 (germline): MNHEY, SVGEGT. V lost 4 bases, J lost 1 base, and 8 bases stayed unmatched. The DNA for the CDR3 is TGTGCCAGCAGTTGGCGACTAGCGGGAGCCATGTCCTACGAGCAGTACTTC. This gives the protein CASSWRLAGAMSYEQYF.

CDR3 bases: TGTGCCAGCTCCCGGGGGAGGGACTATGGCTACACCTTC. It translates to CASSRGRDYGYTF. This chain connects TRBV18 to TRBJ1-2, with D possibly being TRBD1 (5 bases). This CDR3 has 13 amino acids. Germline values: CDR1 KGHSH, CDR2 LQKENI. V was cut by 6 bases and J by 3 bases, with 11 bases left in between.

The chain has TRBV18 and TRBJ1-1; D is possibly TRBD1 (5 bases). The ends were cut back, 2 bases at V and 0 bases at J, with 13 bases in the middle. The CDR3 length is 16 residues. Germline CDR1 reads KGHSH; CDR2 reads LQKENI. CDR3 in DNA: TGTGCCAGCTCACCAGGGGGAGCGGTGATGAACACTGAAGCTTTCTTT. Its protein product is CASSPGGAVMNTEAFF.

In its sample, this clone was seen once. This chain connects TRBV11-2 to TRBJ2-7, with TRBD2 matching over 7 bases. This CDR3 region has 14 residues. Germline CDR1 is SGHAT and CDR2 is FQNNGV. V trimming: 3 bases; J trimming: 7 bases; junction bases outside the gene matches: 9. CDR3 in DNA: TGTGCCAGCAGCTTTTCCAGCTCTAGCGGTGAGCAGTACTTC. Amino acid sequence: CASSFSSSSGEQYF.